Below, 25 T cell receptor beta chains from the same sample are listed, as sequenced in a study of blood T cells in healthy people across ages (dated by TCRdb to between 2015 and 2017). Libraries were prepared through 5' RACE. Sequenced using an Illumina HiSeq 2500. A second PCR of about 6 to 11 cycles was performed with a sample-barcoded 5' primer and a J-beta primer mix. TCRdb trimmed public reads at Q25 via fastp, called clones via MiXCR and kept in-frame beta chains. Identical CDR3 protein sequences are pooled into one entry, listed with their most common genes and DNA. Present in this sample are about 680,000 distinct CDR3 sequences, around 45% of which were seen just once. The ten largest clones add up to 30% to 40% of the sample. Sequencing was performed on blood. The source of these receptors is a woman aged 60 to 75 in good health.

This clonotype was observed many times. DNA of the CDR3: TGTGCCAGCAGCTTATCGCGGCCTCCTGAAAAACTGTTTTTT. This sequence encodes CASSLSRPPEKLFF. The chain carries TRBV7-2 and TRBJ1-4, with D uncertain. The CDR3 sequence is 14 residues long. Trimming removed 2 bases from V and 7 bases from J, with 11 bases in between. The V gene's germline CDR1 is SGHTA and CDR2 FQGNSA. Complete variable domain (other parts from reference TRBV7-2 and TRBJ1-4): GAGVSQSPSNKVTEKGKDVELRCDPISGHTALYWYRQSLGQGLEFLIYFQGNSAPDKSGLPSDRFSAERTGGSVSTLTIQRTQQEDSAVYLCASSLSRPPEKLFFGSGTQLSVL.

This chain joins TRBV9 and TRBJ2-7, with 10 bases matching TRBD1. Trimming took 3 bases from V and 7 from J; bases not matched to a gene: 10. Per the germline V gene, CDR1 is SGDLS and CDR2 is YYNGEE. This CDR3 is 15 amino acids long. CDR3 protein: CASSGQGASYNEQYF. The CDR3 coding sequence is TGTGCCAGCAGCGGACAGGGGGCCTCCTACAATGAGCAGTACTTC.

The CDR3 DNA sequence: TGTGCCAGCAGCGCCGGGACTAGCGGGGATACGCAGTATTTT. Protein sequence: CASSAGTSGDTQYF. V gene TRBV11-2 combines with J gene TRBJ2-3; TRBD2 agrees at 12 bases. The CDR3 extends over 14 amino acids. The germline V gene has CDR1 SGHAT and CDR2 FQNNGV. V shed 5 bases and J 6 bases; nucleotides not matched to a gene: 3. The variable domain in full, completed from reference TRBV11-2 and TRBJ2-3, reads EAGVAQSPRYKIIEKRQSVAFWCNPISGHATLYWYQQILGQGPKLLIQFQNNGVVDDSQLPKDRFSAERLKGVDSTLKIQPAKLEDSAVYLCASSAGTSGDTQYFGPGTRLTVL.

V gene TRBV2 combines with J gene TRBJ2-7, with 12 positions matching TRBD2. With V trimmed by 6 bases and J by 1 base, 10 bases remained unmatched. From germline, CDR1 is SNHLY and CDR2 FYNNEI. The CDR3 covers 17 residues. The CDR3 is CASRDGALAGGSYEQYF. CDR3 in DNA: TGTGCCAGCAGGGACGGGGCACTAGCGGGAGGATCCTACGAGCAGTACTTC.

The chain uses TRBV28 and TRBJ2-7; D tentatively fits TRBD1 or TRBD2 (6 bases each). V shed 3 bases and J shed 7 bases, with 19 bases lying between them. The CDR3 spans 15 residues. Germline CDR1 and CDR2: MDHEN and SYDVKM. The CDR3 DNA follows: TGTGCCAGCAGTTTGCTGGGGGGCTCCTACAATGAGCAGTACTTC. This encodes CASSLLGGSYNEQYF.

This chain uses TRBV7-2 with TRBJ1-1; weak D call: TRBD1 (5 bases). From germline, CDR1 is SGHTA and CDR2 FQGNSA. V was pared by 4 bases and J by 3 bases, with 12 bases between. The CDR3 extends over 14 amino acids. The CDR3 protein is CASSCRRDYTEAFF. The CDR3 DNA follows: TGTGCCAGCAGCTGCCGCAGGGATTACACTGAAGCTTTCTTT.

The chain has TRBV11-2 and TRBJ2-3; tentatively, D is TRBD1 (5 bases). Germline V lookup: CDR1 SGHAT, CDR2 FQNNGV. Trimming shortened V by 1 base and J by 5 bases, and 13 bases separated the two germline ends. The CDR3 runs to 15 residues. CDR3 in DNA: TGTGCCAGCAGCTTAGCGGCAGGGATGGGAGATACGCAGTATTTT. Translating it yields CASSLAAGMGDTQYF.

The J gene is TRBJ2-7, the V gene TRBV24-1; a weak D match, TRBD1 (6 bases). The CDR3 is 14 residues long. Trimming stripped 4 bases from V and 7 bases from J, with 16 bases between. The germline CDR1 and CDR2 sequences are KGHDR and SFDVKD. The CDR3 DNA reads TGTGCCACCAGTGAATCCAGACAGGCGGAAGAGCAGTACTTC. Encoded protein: CATSESRQAEEQYF.

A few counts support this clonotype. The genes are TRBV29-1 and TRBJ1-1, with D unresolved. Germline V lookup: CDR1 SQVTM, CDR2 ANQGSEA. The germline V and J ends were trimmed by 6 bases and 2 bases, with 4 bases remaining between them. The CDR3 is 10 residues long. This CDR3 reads CSVSNTEAFF. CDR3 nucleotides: TGCAGCGTCAGCAACACTGAAGCTTTCTTT.

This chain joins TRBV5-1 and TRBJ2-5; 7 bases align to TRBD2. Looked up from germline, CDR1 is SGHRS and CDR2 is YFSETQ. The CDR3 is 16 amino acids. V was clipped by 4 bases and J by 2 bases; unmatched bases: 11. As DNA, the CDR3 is TGCGCCAGCAGCATCGGCGGGGGAGTGGGACAAGAGACCCAGTACTTC. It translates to CASSIGGGVGQETQYF.

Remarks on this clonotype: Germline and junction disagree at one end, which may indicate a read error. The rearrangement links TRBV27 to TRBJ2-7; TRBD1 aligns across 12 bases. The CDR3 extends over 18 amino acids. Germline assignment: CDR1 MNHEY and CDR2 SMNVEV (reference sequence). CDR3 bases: TGTGCCGGCAGTTTGTGGGACAGGGGGCGACGAGGTTCCTACGAGCAGTACTTC. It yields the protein CAGSLWDRGRRGSYEQYF.

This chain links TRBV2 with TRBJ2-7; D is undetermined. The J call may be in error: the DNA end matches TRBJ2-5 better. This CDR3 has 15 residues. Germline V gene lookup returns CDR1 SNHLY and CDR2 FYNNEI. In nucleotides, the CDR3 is TGTGCCAGCAGCAAAGAAACCGATAGGGTGGAGACCCAGTACTTC. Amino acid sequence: CASSKETDRVETQYF.

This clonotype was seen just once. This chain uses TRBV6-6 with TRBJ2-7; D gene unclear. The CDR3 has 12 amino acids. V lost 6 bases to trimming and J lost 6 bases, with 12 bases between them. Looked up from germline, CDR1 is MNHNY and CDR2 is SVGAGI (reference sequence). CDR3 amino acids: CASSSDPCEQYF. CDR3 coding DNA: TGTGCCAGCAGCTCGGACCCCTGCGAGCAGTACTTC.

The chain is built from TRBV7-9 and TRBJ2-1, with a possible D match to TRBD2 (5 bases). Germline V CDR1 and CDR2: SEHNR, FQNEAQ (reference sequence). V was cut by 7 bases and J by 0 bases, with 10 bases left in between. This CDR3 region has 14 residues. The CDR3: CASNSGSSYNEQFF. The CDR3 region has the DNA TGTGCCAGCAATTCTGGGAGCTCCTACAATGAGCAGTTCTTC.

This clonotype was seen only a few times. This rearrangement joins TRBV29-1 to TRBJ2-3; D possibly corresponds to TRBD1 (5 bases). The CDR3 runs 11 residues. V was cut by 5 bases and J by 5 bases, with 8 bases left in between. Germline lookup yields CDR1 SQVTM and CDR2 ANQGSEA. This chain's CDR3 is CSVRQGDTQYF. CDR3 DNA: TGCAGCGTTCGGCAGGGAGATACGCAGTATTTT.

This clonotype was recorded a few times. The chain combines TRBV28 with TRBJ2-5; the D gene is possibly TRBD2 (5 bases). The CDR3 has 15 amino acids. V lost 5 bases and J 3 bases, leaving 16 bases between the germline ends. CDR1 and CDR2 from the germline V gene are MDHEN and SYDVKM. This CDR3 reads CASSGLLSLEETQYF. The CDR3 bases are TGTGCCAGCAGTGGACTCCTTAGTTTAGAAGAGACCCAGTACTTC. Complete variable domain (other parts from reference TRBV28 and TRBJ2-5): DVKVTQSSRYLVKRTGEKVFLECVQDMDHENMFWYRQDPGLGLRLIYFSYDVKMKEKGDIPEGYSVSREKKERFSLILESASTNQTSMYLCASSGLLSLEETQYFGPGTRLLVL.

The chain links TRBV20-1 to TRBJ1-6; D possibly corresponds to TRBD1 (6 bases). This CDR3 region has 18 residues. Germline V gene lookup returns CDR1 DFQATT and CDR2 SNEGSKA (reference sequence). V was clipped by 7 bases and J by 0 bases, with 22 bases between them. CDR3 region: CSVNWGAGSGSYNSPLHF. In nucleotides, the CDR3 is TGCAGTGTTAACTGGGGGGCGGGAAGTGGCTCCTATAATTCACCCCTCCACTTT.

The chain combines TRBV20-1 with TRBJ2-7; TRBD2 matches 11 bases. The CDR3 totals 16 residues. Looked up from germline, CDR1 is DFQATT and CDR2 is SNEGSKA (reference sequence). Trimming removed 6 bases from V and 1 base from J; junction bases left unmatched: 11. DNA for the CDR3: TGCAGTGCCCTCTCGGCTAGCGGGAGGTATTCCTACGAGCAGTACTTC. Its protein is CSALSASGRYSYEQYF.

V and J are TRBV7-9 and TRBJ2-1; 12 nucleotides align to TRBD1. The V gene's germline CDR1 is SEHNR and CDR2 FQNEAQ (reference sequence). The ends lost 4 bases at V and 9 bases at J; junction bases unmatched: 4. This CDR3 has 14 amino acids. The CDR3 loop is CASSSGTGGIEQFF. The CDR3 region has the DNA TGTGCCAGCAGCTCCGGGACAGGGGGCATTGAGCAGTTCTTC.

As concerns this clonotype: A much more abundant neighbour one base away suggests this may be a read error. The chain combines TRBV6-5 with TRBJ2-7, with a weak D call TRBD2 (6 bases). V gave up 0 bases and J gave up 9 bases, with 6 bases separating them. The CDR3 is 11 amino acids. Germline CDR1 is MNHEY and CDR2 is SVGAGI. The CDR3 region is CASSYSGGQYF. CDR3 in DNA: TGTGCCAGCAGTTACTCGGGGGGGCAGTACTTC.

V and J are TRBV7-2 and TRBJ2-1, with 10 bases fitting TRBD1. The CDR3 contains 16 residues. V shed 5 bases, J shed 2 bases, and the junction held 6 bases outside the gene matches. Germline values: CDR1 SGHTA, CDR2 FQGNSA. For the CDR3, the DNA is TGTGCCAGCAGCACACCGACAGGGGGCGCCTACAATGAGCAGTTCTTC. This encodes CASSTPTGGAYNEQFF.

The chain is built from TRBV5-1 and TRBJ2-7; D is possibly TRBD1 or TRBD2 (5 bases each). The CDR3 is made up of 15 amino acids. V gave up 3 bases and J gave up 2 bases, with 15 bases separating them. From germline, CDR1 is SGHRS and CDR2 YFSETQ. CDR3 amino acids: CASSSPRDDPYEQYF. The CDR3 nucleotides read TGCGCCAGCAGCTCGCCAAGGGACGACCCCTACGAGCAGTACTTC.

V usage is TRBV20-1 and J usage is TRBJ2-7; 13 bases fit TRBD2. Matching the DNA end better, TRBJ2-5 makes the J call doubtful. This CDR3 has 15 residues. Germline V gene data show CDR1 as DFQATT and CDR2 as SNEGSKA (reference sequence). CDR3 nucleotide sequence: TGCAGTGCTACCCGACTAGCGGGGGGATATGAGACCCAGTACTTC. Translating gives CSATRLAGGYETQYF.

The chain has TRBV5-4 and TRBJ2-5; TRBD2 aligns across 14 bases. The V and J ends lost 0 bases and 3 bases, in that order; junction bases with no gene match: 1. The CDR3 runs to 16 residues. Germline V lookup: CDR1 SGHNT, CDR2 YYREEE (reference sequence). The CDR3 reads CASSLEGLAGEETQYF. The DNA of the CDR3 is TGTGCCAGCAGCTTGGAGGGACTAGCGGGAGAAGAGACCCAGTACTTC.

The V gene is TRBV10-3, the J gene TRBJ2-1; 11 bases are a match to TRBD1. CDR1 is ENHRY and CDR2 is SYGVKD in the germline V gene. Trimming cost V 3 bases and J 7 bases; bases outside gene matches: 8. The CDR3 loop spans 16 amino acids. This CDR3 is CAISDSGTGGTNEQFF. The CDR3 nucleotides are TGTGCCATCAGTGATTCTGGGACAGGGGGTACAAATGAGCAGTTCTTC.